Listed below are T cell receptor beta chains from one sample, sequenced in a study of spatial heterogeneity in lung cancer. Each CDR3 protein gets one entry after TCRdb re-called the 5' RACE reads with MiXCR. The data hold approximately 6,300 distinct CDR3 sequences, with about 18% observed a single time. This specimen consisted of normal lung tissue next to the tumor, obtained at surgery. These receptors all come from a male donor with early-stage non-small cell lung cancer. CDR3s include the opening cysteine and the closing phenylalanine or tryptophan. D genes are given only for firm matches. Only part of the rows carry a size: once, few, many, or a class if the clone is expanded.

TRBJ2-3	TRBD2	TRBV7-2	12	medium-sized	TGTGCCAGCAGCGGGGGAGGGAATACGCAGTATTTT	CASSGGGNTQYF
TRBJ2-5	TRBD2	TRBV20-1	15	NA	TGCAGTGCCAATCCCCGGGGGGGAAGCCAAGAGACCCAGTACTTC	CSANPRGGSQETQYF
TRBJ1-6	NA	TRBV27	12	medium-sized	TGTGCCAGCAGTTACGATAATTCACCCCTCCACTTT	CASSYDNSPLHF
TRBJ2-5	TRBD2	TRBV12-3/TRBV12-4	17	many	TGTGCCAGCAGTTTCGTGATTGGGACTAGCGGGAGCCAGACCCAGTACTTC	CASSFVIGTSGSQTQYF
TRBJ2-6	NA	TRBV19	13	few	TGTGCCAGTACTCCGGCCGGGGCCAACGTCCTGACTTTC	CASTPAGANVLTF
TRBJ1-4	NA	TRBV6-2/TRBV6-3	15	few	TGTGCCCCAGGCCGGGACCAATACCGTATGAAAGAACTGTTTTTT	CAPGRDQYRMKELFF
TRBJ2-1	TRBD1	TRBV18	14	many	TGTGCCAGCTCCCCCGGGACAGAAAACAATGAGCAGTTCTTC	CASSPGTENNEQFF
TRBJ2-1	TRBD2	TRBV24-1	14	NA	TGTGCCACCAGTGACGGGGGGGGAAACAATGAGCAGTTCTTC	CATSDGGGNNEQFF
TRBJ2-1	NA	TRBV9	15	NA	TGTGCCAGCAGCGTAGCGTTACCCATGGGCGATGAGCAGTTCTTC	CASSVALPMGDEQFF
TRBJ1-5	NA	TRBV6-5	13	NA	TGTGCCAGCAGTTCCGTCCGCAATCAGCCCCAGCATTTT	CASSSVRNQPQHF
TRBJ2-1	NA	TRBV19	15	medium-sized	TGTGCCAGTAGTATAGCGGGAGCGTACTACAATGAGCAGTTCTTC	CASSIAGAYYNEQFF
TRBJ1-6	NA	TRBV15	14	few	TGTGCCACCAGCAGAGATTTAGGGAACTCACCCCTCCACTTT	CATSRDLGNSPLHF
TRBJ2-5	NA	TRBV27	16	NA	TGTGCCAGCAGTCCCAACTCTATGACTAGTCAAGAGACCCAGTACTTC	CASSPNSMTSQETQYF
TRBJ2-2	TRBD2	TRBV11-3	17	NA	TGTGCCAGCAGCTCGGGACTAGCGGGAGCGGGTACCGGGGAGCTGTTTTTT	CASSSGLAGAGTGELFF
TRBJ2-7	NA	TRBV5-6	14	medium-sized	TGTGCCAGCAGCCAAACCGTCGGGGGGCGAGTGCAGTACTTC	CASSQTVGGRVQYF
TRBJ2-2	TRBD2	TRBV29-1	11	few	TGCAGCGGCGGGGGGACCGGGGAGCTGTTTTTT	CSGGGTGELFF
TRBJ1-2	NA	TRBV27	11	NA	TGTGCCAGCAGATCCCTAGATGGCTACACCTTC	CASRSLDGYTF
TRBJ2-7	NA	TRBV19	13	NA	TGTGCCAGTAGTAGGGAGTTCGGCTACGAGCAGTACTTC	CASSREFGYEQYF
TRBJ2-1	NA	TRBV29-1	11	NA	TGCAGCGTTGTCGGCGACAATGAGCAGTTCTTC	CSVVGDNEQFF
TRBJ2-2	NA	TRBV5-1	13	NA	TGCGCCAGCAGCTCCCAGGGCACCGGGGAGCTGTTTTTT	CASSSQGTGELFF
TRBJ2-3	TRBD2	TRBV20-1	16	medium-sized	TGCAGTGCTAGACCCTTGGCCGCAGGGAGGGCAGATACGCAGTATTTT	CSARPLAAGRADTQYF
TRBJ2-3	NA	TRBV5-5	14	many	TGTGCCAGCAACGACTTCCGTGCGGCAGATACGCAGTATTTT	CASNDFRAADTQYF
TRBJ2-1	TRBD2	TRBV20-1	15	few	TGCAGTGCTAGAGAGGCGGGGGTTACCTACAATGAGCAGTTCTTC	CSAREAGVTYNEQFF
TRBJ1-1	NA	TRBV15	13	NA	TGTGCCACCAGCAGGACCCTTAAGACTGAAGCTTTCTTT	CATSRTLKTEAFF
TRBJ1-6	NA	TRBV13	16	medium-sized	TGTGCCAGCAGCTTAGGCGCAACAGGGCGAGTTTCACCCCTCCACTTT	CASSLGATGRVSPLHF
TRBJ2-1	TRBD2	TRBV3-1	16	few	TGTGCCAGCAGCCACAGTACTAGCGGGACCATGGGTGAGCAGTTCTTC	CASSHSTSGTMGEQFF
TRBJ1-2	TRBD1	TRBV7-2	12	NA	TGTGACAGCAGCGTCGGACAGGGACGCTACACCTTC	CDSSVGQGRYTF
TRBJ2-1	TRBD2	TRBV11-3	17	NA	TGTGCCAGCAGCTTATCTGCGGGGGCTAGCGGGAGGAATGAGCAGTTCTTC	CASSLSAGASGRNEQFF
TRBJ2-5	NA	TRBV5-6	14	medium-sized	TGTGCCAGCAGCTTGGGTGGCAGTCTAAAGACCCAGTACTTC	CASSLGGSLKTQYF
TRBJ2-2	NA	TRBV6-2/TRBV6-3	12	NA	TGTGCCAGCAGTCCCATACCCGGGGAGCTGTTTTTT	CASSPIPGELFF
TRBJ2-1	NA	TRBV15	12	medium-sized	TGTGCCACCAGCAGAGATCTGGAAGAGCAGTTCTTC	CATSRDLEEQFF
TRBJ1-4	NA	TRBV28	14	NA	TGTGCCAGCAGTGTTGCGGGGGGCCGGGAAAAACTGTTTTTT	CASSVAGGREKLFF
TRBJ1-6	TRBD1	TRBV14	14	NA	TGTGCCAGCCGCCCGGGACAGTCGAATTCACCCCTCCATTTT	CASRPGQSNSPLHF
TRBJ2-7	TRBD2	TRBV6-2/TRBV6-3	13	NA	TGTGCCAGCATCCCAGCGGGAGAGAGGGAGCAGTACTTC	CASIPAGEREQYF
TRBJ2-3	TRBD2	TRBV7-2	16	NA	TGTGCCAGCAGCTCTGGGAAGGGACTAGCGGGATATACGCAGTATTTT	CASSSGKGLAGYTQYF
TRBJ2-1	NA	TRBV20-1	16	medium-sized	TGCAGTGCTCGGGACGGGGGAAGAAGCTCCTACAATGAGCAGTTCTTC	CSARDGGRSSYNEQFF
TRBJ2-1	NA	TRBV7-9	13	medium-sized	TGTGCCAGCAGCCCCTCGCTGGGAGGAAAGCAGTTCTTC	CASSPSLGGKQFF
TRBJ1-1	NA	TRBV14	14	once	TGTGCCAGCAGCCAAGAGCTAAGCTCCACTGAAGCTTTCTTT	CASSQELSSTEAFF
TRBJ2-4	NA	TRBV10-3	13	medium-sized	TGTGCCATCACTAACACCCAGGGAAACATTCAGTACTTC	CAITNTQGNIQYF
TRBJ2-5	NA	TRBV29-1	12	NA	TGCAGCGCAAGGGACTCGACAGAGACCCAGTACTTC	CSARDSTETQYF
TRBJ1-5	TRBD1	TRBV2	14	NA	TGTGCCAGCAGTGCTGACAGGGAATGGCAGCCCCAGCATTTT	CASSADREWQPQHF
TRBJ2-3	NA	TRBV24-1	14	medium-sized	TGTGCCACCCAGTCCCACCCGAGCGTAGATACGCAGTATTTT	CATQSHPSVDTQYF
TRBJ2-3	TRBD2	TRBV20-1	17	NA	TGCAGTGCTAGAGATACCCTTGGTAGCGGGGTCACAGATACGCAGTATTTT	CSARDTLGSGVTDTQYF
TRBJ2-3	NA	TRBV29-1	14	NA	TGCAGCGTCGCCCCGGGACACTCCACAGATACGCAGTATTTT	CSVAPGHSTDTQYF
TRBJ2-5	TRBD1	TRBV7-9	14	NA	TGTGCCAGCAGCCCTGGACAGGTACAAGAGACCCAGTACTTC	CASSPGQVQETQYF
TRBJ2-1	NA	TRBV28	15	medium-sized	TGTGCCAGCAGTCCCCACCAGCGGGCCTACAATGAGCAGTTCTTC	CASSPHQRAYNEQFF
TRBJ1-2	NA	TRBV7-2	14	medium-sized	TGTGCCAGCAGCTCGGGGTCCGACTATAGCGGCTACACCTTC	CASSSGSDYSGYTF
TRBJ2-7	TRBD2	TRBV2	13	medium-sized	TGTGCCAGCTGGGAGGGGAGCCATTACGAGCAGTACTTC	CASWEGSHYEQYF
TRBJ2-1	TRBD2	TRBV28	16	few	TGTGCCAGCAGTCCCGGACAAGCGGGCGGGAGGGCCGAGCAGTTCTTC	CASSPGQAGGRAEQFF
TRBJ2-2	TRBD2	TRBV30	13	NA	TGTGCCTGGGCCCCGGGGGGCACCGGGGAGCTGTTTTTT	CAWAPGGTGELFF
TRBJ1-3	NA	TRBV28	14	medium-sized	TGTGCCAGCAGTTTTGGGCTCTCTGGAAACACCATATATTTT	CASSFGLSGNTIYF
TRBJ2-1	TRBD2	TRBV12-3/TRBV12-4	15	medium-sized	TGTGCCAGCAGTTTCGGGGCGGGAGAGGGATACGAGCAGTTCTTC	CASSFGAGEGYEQFF
TRBJ1-5	NA	TRBV7-6	12	NA	TGTGCCAGCAGCTTAGATGGGGGGCCCCAGCATTTT	CASSLDGGPQHF
TRBJ2-7	NA	TRBV25-1	12	medium-sized	TGTGCCAGCAGAGGCAGCTCCTACGAGCAGTACTTC	CASRGSSYEQYF